This TCR beta chain derives from a study of shared clonotypes between healthy human individuals. Using ten immunoSEQ deep assay plates, investigators sequenced unsorted PBMC DNA. Using immunoSEQ multiplex PCR, the repertoire was profiled, and TCRdb retains in-frame clones only, with some absent. There are about half a million clones in the sample; about four fifths occur only once, and roughly 13% lies in the top ten. Per germline, CDR1 LNHDA and CDR2 SQIVND (reference sequence). The CDR3 runs 15 residues. V was cut by 6 bases and J by 2 bases, with 14 bases left in between. Each sample came from a Caucasian adult donor living in Nashville, Tennessee.

The sequencing sample was made of PBMCs. This sequence joins TRBV19 and TRBJ1-3; a weak D match, TRBD1 (5 bases). The origin of this receptor is a middle-aged woman in good health. Some clones in this sample may be carry-over from other donors' samples. CDR3 bases: TGTGCCAGTAGCTCCGACAGTAGCGCTGGAAACACCATATATTTT. It is translated as CASSSDSSAGNTIYF.